This TCR beta chain was profiled in a study of kidney transplant recipient with SARS-CoV-2 infection. The germline V gene encodes CDR1 SGHRS and CDR2 YFSETQ. Between the trimmed V and J ends, which lost 4 bases and 3 bases, there was a span of 16 bases. The length of the CDR3 is 15 residues. Using its own MiXCR run on the reads, TCRdb lists one record per CDR3 protein. The top ten clones hold nearly 7.5% of a sample with about 250,000 distinct CDR3 sequences, less than 35% of them seen once. This clonotype has a count of ten or more. The receptor was derived from a male patient aged 30 to 39 who had COVID-19 and was a kidney transplant recipient. Some T cells may possibly be graft donor cells. The starting material was a blood sample, obtained at baseline and on roughly day 120 from a kidney transplant recipient. The V and J genes are TRBV5-1 and TRBJ1-1; D uncertain. CDR3 region: CASSPGLSSDTEAFF. CDR3 DNA sequence: TGCGCCAGCAGCCCCGGGTTGAGTAGTGACACTGAAGCTTTCTTT.